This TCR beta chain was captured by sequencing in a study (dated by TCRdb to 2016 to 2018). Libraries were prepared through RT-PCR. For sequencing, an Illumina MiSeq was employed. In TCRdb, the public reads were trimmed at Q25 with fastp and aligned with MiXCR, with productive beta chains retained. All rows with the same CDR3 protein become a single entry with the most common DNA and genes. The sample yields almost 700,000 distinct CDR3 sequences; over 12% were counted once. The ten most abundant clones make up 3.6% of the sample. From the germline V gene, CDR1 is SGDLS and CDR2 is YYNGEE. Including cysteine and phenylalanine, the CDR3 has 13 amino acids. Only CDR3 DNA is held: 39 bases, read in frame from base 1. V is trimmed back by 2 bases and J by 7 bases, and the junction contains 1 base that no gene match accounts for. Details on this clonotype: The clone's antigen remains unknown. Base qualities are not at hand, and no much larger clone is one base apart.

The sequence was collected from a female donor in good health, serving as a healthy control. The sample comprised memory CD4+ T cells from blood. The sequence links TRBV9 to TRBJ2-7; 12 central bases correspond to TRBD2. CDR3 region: CASSVGLAGEQYF. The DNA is TGTGCCAGCAGCGTCGGACTAGCGGGAGAGCAGTACTTC. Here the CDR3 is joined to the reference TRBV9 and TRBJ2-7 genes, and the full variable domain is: DSGVTQTPKHLITATGQRVTLRCSPRSGDLSVYWYQQSLDQGLQFLIQYYNGEERAKGNILERFSAQQFPDLHSELNLSSLELGDSALYFCASSVGLAGEQYFGPGTRLTVT.